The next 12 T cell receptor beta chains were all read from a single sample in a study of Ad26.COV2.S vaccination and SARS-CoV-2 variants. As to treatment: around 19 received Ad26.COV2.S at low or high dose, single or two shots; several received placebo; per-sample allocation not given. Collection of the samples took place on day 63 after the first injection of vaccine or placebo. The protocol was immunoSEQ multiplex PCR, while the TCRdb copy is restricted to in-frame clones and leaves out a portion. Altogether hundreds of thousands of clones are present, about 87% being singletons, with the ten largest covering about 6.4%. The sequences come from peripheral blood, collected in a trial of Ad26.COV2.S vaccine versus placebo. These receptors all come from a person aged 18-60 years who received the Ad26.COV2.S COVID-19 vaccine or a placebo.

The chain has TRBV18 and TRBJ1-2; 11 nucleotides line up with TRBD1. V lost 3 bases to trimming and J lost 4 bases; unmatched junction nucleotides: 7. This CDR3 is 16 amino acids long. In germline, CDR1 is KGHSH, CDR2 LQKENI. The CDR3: CASSPPGQGEGYGYTF. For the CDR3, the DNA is TGTGCCAGCTCACCCCCGGGACAGGGGGAAGGCTATGGCTACACCTTC.

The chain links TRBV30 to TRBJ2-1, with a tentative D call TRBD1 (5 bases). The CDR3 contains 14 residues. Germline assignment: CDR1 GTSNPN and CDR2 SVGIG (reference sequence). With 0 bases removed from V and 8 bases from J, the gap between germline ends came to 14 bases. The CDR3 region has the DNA TGTGCCTGGAGTGTAGAGGCAGGGCGGCATGAGCAGTTCTTC. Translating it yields CAWSVEAGRHEQFF.

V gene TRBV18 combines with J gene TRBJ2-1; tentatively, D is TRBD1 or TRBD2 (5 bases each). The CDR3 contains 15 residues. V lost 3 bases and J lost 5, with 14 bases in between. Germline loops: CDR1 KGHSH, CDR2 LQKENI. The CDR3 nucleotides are TGTGCCAGCTCACCTACGGGGCCGAGGGACAATGAGCAGTTCTTC. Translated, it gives CASSPTGPRDNEQFF.

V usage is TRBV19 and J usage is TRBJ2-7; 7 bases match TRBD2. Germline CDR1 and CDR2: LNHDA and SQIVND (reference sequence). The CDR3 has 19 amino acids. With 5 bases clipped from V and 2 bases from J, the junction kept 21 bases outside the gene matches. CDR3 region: CASSPAGGLSPGGTYEQYF. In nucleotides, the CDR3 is TGTGCCAGTAGTCCCGCTGGGGGACTGTCTCCGGGAGGTACCTACGAGCAGTACTTC.

CDR3 coding DNA: TGTGCCAGCAGTTACTCAAATAGGGGGTACGAGCAGTACTTC. As protein: CASSYSNRGYEQYF. The chain recombines TRBV6-5 with TRBJ2-7; D is possibly TRBD1 (6 bases). Trimming removed 0 bases at V and 4 bases at J, with 10 bases between. Germline V gene data show CDR1 as MNHEY and CDR2 as SVGAGI. The CDR3 contains 14 residues.

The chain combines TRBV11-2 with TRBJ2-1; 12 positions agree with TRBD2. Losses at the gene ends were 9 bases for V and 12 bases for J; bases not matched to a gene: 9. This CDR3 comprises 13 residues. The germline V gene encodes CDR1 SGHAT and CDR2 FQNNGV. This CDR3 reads CASAGLAGGTQFF. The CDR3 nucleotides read TGTGCCAGTGCGGGGCTAGCGGGAGGGACGCAGTTCTTC.

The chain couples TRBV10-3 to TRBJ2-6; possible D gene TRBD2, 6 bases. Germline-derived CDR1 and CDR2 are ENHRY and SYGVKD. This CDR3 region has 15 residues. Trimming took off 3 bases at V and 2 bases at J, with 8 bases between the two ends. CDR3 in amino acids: CAISDRGTGANVLTF. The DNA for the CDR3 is TGTGCCATCAGTGATCGGGGGACTGGGGCCAACGTCCTGACTTTC.

The CDR3 bases are TGTGCCAGCAGTCCGGGACCTCTCATGAACACTGAAGCTTTCTTT. Its translation is CASSPGPLMNTEAFF. The chain has TRBV7-7 and TRBJ1-1, with a weak D call TRBD1 (5 bases). CDR1 is SSHAT, CDR2 FNYEAQ, per germline (reference sequence). Trimming left V 6 bases short and J 0 bases short, with 14 bases between. This CDR3 is 15 amino acids long.

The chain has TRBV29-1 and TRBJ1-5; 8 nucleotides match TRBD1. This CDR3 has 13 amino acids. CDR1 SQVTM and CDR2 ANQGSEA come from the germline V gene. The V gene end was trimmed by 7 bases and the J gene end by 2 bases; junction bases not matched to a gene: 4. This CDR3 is CSALDRGNQPQHF. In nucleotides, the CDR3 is TGCAGCGCATTGGACAGGGGCAATCAGCCCCAGCATTTT.

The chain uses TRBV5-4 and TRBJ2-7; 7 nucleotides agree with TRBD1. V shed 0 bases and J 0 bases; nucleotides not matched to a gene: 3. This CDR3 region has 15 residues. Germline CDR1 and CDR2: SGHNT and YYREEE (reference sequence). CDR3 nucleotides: TGTGCCAGCAGCTTGGCGGCAGGGGGCTCCTACGAGCAGTACTTC. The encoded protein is CASSLAAGGSYEQYF.

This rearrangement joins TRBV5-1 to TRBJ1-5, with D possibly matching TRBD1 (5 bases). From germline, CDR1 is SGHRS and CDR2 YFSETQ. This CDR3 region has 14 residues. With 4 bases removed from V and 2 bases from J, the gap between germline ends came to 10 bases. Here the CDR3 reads CASSRDGGNQPQHF. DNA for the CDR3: TGCGCCAGCAGCAGGGACGGAGGCAATCAGCCCCAGCATTTT.

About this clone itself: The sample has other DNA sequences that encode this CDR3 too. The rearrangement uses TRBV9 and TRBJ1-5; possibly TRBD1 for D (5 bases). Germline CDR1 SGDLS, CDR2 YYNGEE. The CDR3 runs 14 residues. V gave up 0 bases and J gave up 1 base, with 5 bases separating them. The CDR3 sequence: CASSVEGSNQPQHF. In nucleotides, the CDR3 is TGTGCCAGCAGCGTAGAGGGGAGCAATCAGCCCCAGCATTTT.